Presented here are 18 T cell receptor beta chains from one specimen sequenced in a study of cytomegalovirus exposure and HLA in healthy donors. With 60 Vbeta and 13 Jbeta primers, the PCR was carried out. Clones were sequenced by immunoSEQ multiplex PCR, and TCRdb holds only the in-frame ones, with some missing. The sample has 56,000 or so clones, and its top ten clones hold under 3%. Sequencing was carried out using PBMCs. Source of these receptors: a female donor in good health and CMV-seronegative.

The gene calls are TRBV5-1 and TRBJ1-1; 7 nucleotides match TRBD1. Germline V lookup: CDR1 SGHRS, CDR2 YFSETQ. Trimming took 4 bases from V and 7 from J; bases not matched to a gene: 16. CDR3 size: 16 residues. In DNA form, the CDR3 reads TGCGCCAGCAGCCTCGAGGGGAAGGCCAACAGGGGTGAAGCTTTCTTT. Residues: CASSLEGKANRGEAFF. Full variable domain (remainder filled in from reference TRBV5-1 and TRBJ1-1): KAGVTQTPRYLIKTRGQQVTLSCSPISGHRSVSWYQQTPGQGLQFLFEYFSETQRNKGNFPGRFSGRQFSNSRSEMNVSTLELGDSALYLCASSLEGKANRGEAFFGQGTRLTVV.

CDR3 sequence reads: CASSYSGYTGELFF. The CDR3 coding sequence is TGTGCCAGCAGTTATTCAGGGTACACCGGGGAGCTGTTTTTT. The rearrangement links TRBV6-6 to TRBJ2-2; D might be TRBD1 (5 bases). Trimming cost V 3 bases and J 3 bases, with 8 bases left between them. Germline V lookup: CDR1 MNHNY, CDR2 SVGAGI (reference sequence). The CDR3 runs 14 residues.

This sequence joins TRBV18 and TRBJ1-1, with 9 bases matching TRBD1. J lost 0 bases, V lost 3 bases, and 5 bases had no gene match. The CDR3 runs 16 residues. Germline loops: CDR1 KGHSH, CDR2 LQKENI. The CDR3 loop reads CASSPTRTGVNTEAFF. For the CDR3, the DNA is TGTGCCAGCTCACCCACCCGGACAGGGGTGAACACTGAAGCTTTCTTT. The full variable domain, with the rest looked up from reference TRBV18 and TRBJ1-1, is NAGVMQNPRHLVRRRGQEARLRCSPMKGHSHVYWYRQLPEEGLKFMVYLQKENIIDESGMPKERFSAEFPKEGPSILRIQQVVRGDSAAYFCASSPTRTGVNTEAFFGQGTRLTVV.

The CDR3 reads CAWSVQQESDSPLHF. CDR3 DNA sequence: TGTGCCTGGAGTGTACAACAGGAGTCGGATTCACCCCTCCACTTT. The V call is TRBV30, the J call TRBJ1-6; D might be TRBD1 (5 bases). Trimming shortened V by 0 bases and J by 8 bases, and 14 bases separated the two germline ends. CDR1 and CDR2 from the germline V gene are GTSNPN and SVGIG (reference sequence). CDR3 length equals 15 residues.

This chain links TRBV19 with TRBJ2-6, with TRBD2 as a possible D gene (6 bases). The CDR3 consists of 18 residues. V shed 4 bases and J shed 4 bases, with 20 bases lying between them. CDR1 is LNHDA and CDR2 is SQIVND in the germline V gene (reference sequence). The CDR3 here is CASSSPGLRSIGANVLTF. The CDR3 nucleotides read TGTGCCAGTAGTAGCCCGGGACTCCGAAGCATCGGGGCCAACGTCCTGACTTTC. Drawing the rest from reference TRBV19 and TRBJ2-6, the complete variable domain is DGGITQSPKYLFRKEGQNVTLSCEQNLNHDAMYWYRQDPGQGLRLIYYSQIVNDFQKGDIAEGYSVSREKKESFPLTVTSAQKNPTAFYLCASSSPGLRSIGANVLTFGAGSRLTVL.

The chain combines TRBV13 with TRBJ2-7; 12 bases are shared with TRBD1. J lost 2 bases, V lost 0 bases, and 8 bases had no gene match. This CDR3 is built from 18 residues. Germline V gene sequence: CDR1 PRHDT, CDR2 FYEKMQ (reference sequence). DNA for the CDR3: TGTGCCAGCAGCTTAGGATCTTCCGGGACAGGGGGCGCCTACGAGCAGTACTTC. As protein: CASSLGSSGTGGAYEQYF.

The chain carries TRBV4-2 and TRBJ2-2; a possible D gene is TRBD1 (6 bases). There are 17 residues in the CDR3. V lost 3 bases and J 5 bases, leaving 19 bases between the germline ends. CDR1 and CDR2 from the germline V gene are LGHNA and YNFKEQ. CDR3 bases: TGTGCCAGCAGCCACATAATCCGCCAGGGGCGGACCGGGGAGCTGTTTTTT. It codes for CASSHIIRQGRTGELFF.

This rearrangement joins TRBV30 to TRBJ2-7; no clear D. The V end lost 5 bases, the J end lost 4 bases, and 12 bases lay between the germline ends. This CDR3 region has 12 residues. Germline assignment: CDR1 GTSNPN and CDR2 SVGIG (reference sequence). DNA for the CDR3: TGTGCCTGGGACGGCGGTAGGTACGAGCAGTACTTC. It codes for CAWDGGRYEQYF.

V and J are TRBV7-2 and TRBJ2-1, with 9 bases lining up with TRBD2. CDR3 length equals 14 residues. CDR1 is SGHTA and CDR2 is FQGNSA in the germline V gene. The V and J ends lost 8 bases and 4 bases, in that order; junction bases with no gene match: 6. The CDR3 coding sequence is TGTGCCAGCGGCGAGCGGGGGGTTTACAATGAGCAGTTCTTC. Amino acids: CASGERGVYNEQFF.

This chain joins TRBV6-5 and TRBJ1-4, with 7 bases matching TRBD1. The CDR3 sequence is 15 residues long. With V trimmed by 2 bases and J by 8 bases, 8 bases remained unmatched. Per the germline V gene, CDR1 is MNHEY and CDR2 is SVGAGI. CDR3 bases: TGTGCCAGCAGTTACCTTACAGGGGCGAACGAAAAACTGTTTTTT. Residues: CASSYLTGANEKLFF.

This rearrangement joins TRBV30 to TRBJ1-4; 7 bases align to TRBD1. Germline values: CDR1 GTSNPN, CDR2 SVGIG (reference sequence). Unmatched junction bases numbered 5, after V lost 4 bases and J lost 3 bases. The CDR3 length is 14 residues. The CDR3, as DNA: TGTGCCTGGAAAAGGACAGGCCCTAATGAAAAACTGTTTTTT. Translated: CAWKRTGPNEKLFF.

V is TRBV2 and J is TRBJ1-4; no clear D. The germline V gene has CDR1 SNHLY and CDR2 FYNNEI. With 7 bases removed from V and 7 bases from J, the gap between germline ends came to 10 bases. This CDR3 has 12 residues. CDR3 in DNA: TGTGCCAGCACCAGATCGGGTGAAAAACTGTTTTTT. Translating it yields CASTRSGEKLFF.

The chain is built from TRBV5-1 and TRBJ1-1, with D unclear. This CDR3 is 14 amino acids long. Deletions cut 2 bases from V and 3 bases from J, with 11 bases between. Germline V gene lookup returns CDR1 SGHRS and CDR2 YFSETQ. DNA for the CDR3: TGCGCCAGCAGCTTCGGGGTGTGGGACACTGAAGCTTTCTTT. This codes for CASSFGVWDTEAFF. Based on the CDR3 plus reference TRBV5-1 and TRBJ1-1, the full variable domain is KAGVTQTPRYLIKTRGQQVTLSCSPISGHRSVSWYQQTPGQGLQFLFEYFSETQRNKGNFPGRFSGRQFSNSRSEMNVSTLELGDSALYLCASSFGVWDTEAFFGQGTRLTVV.

The rearrangement links TRBV11-3 to TRBJ2-7; TRBD1 aligns across 11 bases. CDR3 length: 16 amino acids. J was trimmed by 3 bases and V by 1 base; bases with no gene match: 5. Germline V gene sequence: CDR1 SGHNT, CDR2 YENEEA. CDR3: CASSLVAGTGGYEQYF. In DNA form, the CDR3 reads TGTGCCAGCAGCTTAGTAGCCGGGACAGGGGGCTACGAGCAGTACTTC. Full variable domain (remainder filled in from reference TRBV11-3 and TRBJ2-7): EAGVVQSPRYKIIEKKQPVAFWCNPISGHNTLYWYLQNLGQGPELLIRYENEEAVDDSQLPKDRFSAERLKGVDSTLKIQPAELGDSAVYLCASSLVAGTGGYEQYFGPGTRLTVT.

For this clone: The junction differs from germline at one of its ends, possibly a read error. This rearrangement joins TRBV6-1 to TRBJ1-5; D call uncertain. CDR1 is MNHNS, CDR2 SASEGT, per germline. The CDR3 contains 14 residues. CDR3 sequence: CASTEQSSNQPQHF. CDR3 nucleotides: TGTGCCAGCACTGAACAGTCTAGCAATCAGCCCCAGCATTTT.

The chain couples TRBV5-1 to TRBJ2-2; the match to TRBD1 covers 7 bases. Germline assignment: CDR1 SGHRS and CDR2 YFSETQ. V was clipped by 4 bases and J by 6 bases; unmatched bases: 9. There are 15 residues in the CDR3. The CDR3 coding sequence is TGCGCCAGCAGCCCCACCGGGACAGAGGCCGGGGAGCTGTTTTTT. Its translation is CASSPTGTEAGELFF. Supplemented by reference TRBV5-1 and TRBJ2-2, the full variable domain reads KAGVTQTPRYLIKTRGQQVTLSCSPISGHRSVSWYQQTPGQGLQFLFEYFSETQRNKGNFPGRFSGRQFSNSRSEMNVSTLELGDSALYLCASSPTGTEAGELFFGEGSRLTVL.

The CDR3 DNA follows: TGTGCCAGTTCAGCGGATCAAGGTATGAACACTGAAGCTTTCTTT. This gives the protein CASSADQGMNTEAFF. The chain has TRBV19 and TRBJ1-1; no firm D call. Trimming removed 8 bases at V and 0 bases at J, with 16 bases between. This CDR3 is built from 15 residues. CDR1 and CDR2 from the germline V gene are LNHDA and SQIVND (reference sequence). The full variable domain, in which reference TRBV19 and TRBJ1-1 provide the parts outside the CDR3, is DGGITQSPKYLFRKEGQNVTLSCEQNLNHDAMYWYRQDPGQGLRLIYYSQIVNDFQKGDIAEGYSVSREKKESFPLTVTSAQKNPTAFYLCASSADQGMNTEAFFGQGTRLTVV.

The V gene is TRBV11-3, the J gene TRBJ1-5; tentative D call: TRBD1 (6 bases). The CDR3 has 15 amino acids. V was pared by 1 base and J by 0 bases, with 7 bases between. Per the germline V gene, CDR1 is SGHNT and CDR2 is YENEEA. The CDR3 coding sequence is TGTGCCAGCAGCTTAGGGGGGCTTAGCAATCAGCCCCAGCATTTT. The encoded protein is CASSLGGLSNQPQHF.